This T cell receptor (beta chain) came from a study of blood T cell repertoires in COVID-19. Profiled with immunoSEQ multiplex PCR; TCRdb holds only in-frame clones, not every one. The data show 150,000 to 180,000 clones, less than 90% seen once. Germline CDR1 reads SGDLS; CDR2 reads YYNGEE. V lost 8 bases and J lost 4; bases outside the gene matches: 10. This CDR3 comprises 16 residues. This TCR was recovered from a woman aged 70-85 years with acute or convalescent COVID-19. The sequencing input was peripheral blood. The rearrangement uses TRBV9 and TRBJ2-2; 11 positions agree with TRBD2. CDR3 residues: CASRVSSGGTTGELFF. For the CDR3, the DNA is TGTGCCAGTCGCGTGTCTAGCGGGGGGACCACCGGGGAGCTGTTTTTT.